The 16 T cell receptor beta chains presented below share a single source sample, sequenced in a study of T cells in Graves' hyperthyroidism and ophthalmopathy (dated by TCRdb to the late 2010s). The library came from multiplex PCR. Data came from an Illumina HiSeq 2000. Amplification of TCR beta CDR3 regions was carried out from RNA transcripts. A first-round RT-PCR of the TCR CDR3 used the HTBI primer set with the Qiagen OneStep RT-PCR kit. TCRdb reanalyzed the raw reads on its own, using fastp at Q25 for trimming and MiXCR for clone calling, and kept in-frame beta chains. Every distinct CDR3 protein forms one entry, paired with its most common genes and DNA. This sample comprises 600,000 to 700,000 distinct CDR3 sequences, about 45% of them detected only once. Of the sample, under 8.5% is held by the ten largest clones. Sequenced material: peripheral blood or thyroid tissue (not recorded which). The receptors here all came from an adult man with Graves' disease, either hyperthyroidism or ophthalmopathy (not recorded which).

This clonotype was found a few times. A clone one base away is much larger, so this may be a read error. CDR3 region: CASSEFRDRQHRPQHF. The DNA of the CDR3 is TGTGCCAGCAGTGAGTTTCGGGACCGCCAGCATCGTCCCCAGCATTTT. The chain is built from TRBV6-5 and TRBJ1-5, with D perhaps TRBD1 (5 bases). The CDR3 sequence is 16 residues long. V lost 5 bases and J lost 10, with 24 bases in between. From germline, CDR1 is MNHEY and CDR2 SVGAGI.

This clonotype was counted a few times. The chain couples TRBV7-8 to TRBJ1-1; 9 positions match TRBD1. The junction had 9 bases not matched to a gene; V was cut back by 1 base and J by 0 bases. CDR1 and CDR2 (germline): SGHVS, FQNEAQ. The CDR3 extends over 18 amino acids. CDR3 in amino acids: CASSLVRGTGIMNTEAFF. The CDR3 coding sequence is TGTGCCAGCAGCTTAGTAAGGGGGACAGGGATAATGAACACTGAAGCTTTCTTT.

This clonotype was recorded many times. This chain uses TRBV25-1 with TRBJ1-4, with 9 nucleotides matching TRBD1. The ends lost 8 bases at V and 7 bases at J; junction bases unmatched: 8. CDR1 is MGHDK, CDR2 SYGVNS, per germline. This CDR3 is built from 14 residues. The CDR3 spells CASEDGQGIEKLFF. CDR3 DNA: TGTGCCAGCGAGGATGGACAGGGGATTGAAAAACTGTTTTTT.

The CDR3, as DNA: TGTGCCACCAGCAGCCGTGACTCGGAGGGCTACACCTTC. It yields the protein CATSSRDSEGYTF. This chain connects TRBV24-1 to TRBJ1-2; D gene uncertain. The CDR3 totals 13 residues. Germline CDR1 reads KGHDR; CDR2 reads SFDVKD. Between the trimmed V and J ends, which lost 7 bases and 8 bases, there was a span of 16 bases.

There are many counts of this clonotype. The chain recombines TRBV20-1 with TRBJ1-1; weak D call: TRBD1 (6 bases). Trimming shortened V by 1 base and J by 3 bases, and 12 bases separated the two germline ends. The CDR3 is 14 residues long. CDR1 is DFQATT, CDR2 SNEGSKA, per germline (reference sequence). The CDR3 region is CSARGGAGHTEAFF. As DNA, the CDR3 is TGCAGTGCTAGAGGGGGGGCAGGGCACACTGAAGCTTTCTTT.

The chain is built from TRBV7-8 and TRBJ2-5; D remains unclear. Trimming cost V 1 base and J 5 bases, with 11 bases left between them. The CDR3 totals 14 residues. Germline values: CDR1 SGHVS, CDR2 FQNEAQ. CDR3 in DNA: TGTGCCAGCAGCTTAGAGCTGGCAGCGGAGACCCAGTACTTC. Protein product: CASSLELAAETQYF.

In this sample, this clonotype turned up once. V gene TRBV6-2 or TRBV6-3 combines with J gene TRBJ2-7; either TRBD1 or TRBD2 may supply D (5 bases each). Germline CDR1 and CDR2: MNHEY and SVGEGT. CDR3 size: 14 residues. The ends were cut back, 8 bases at V and 2 bases at J, with 16 bases in the middle. This CDR3 is CASHGAGTTYEQYF. The CDR3 nucleotides are TGTGCCAGCCACGGGGCTGGAACGACCTACGAGCAGTACTTC.

This clonotype was picked up many times. J is TRBJ1-1 and V is TRBV11-1; a weak D match, TRBD1 (5 bases). Trimming took off 4 bases at V and 0 bases at J, with 15 bases between the two ends. The germline gives CDR1 SGHAT, CDR2 FQDESV (reference sequence). The CDR3 extends over 16 amino acids. CDR3 region: CASSSDTADLNTEAFF. CDR3 in DNA: TGTGCCAGCAGCTCGGACACGGCAGACTTGAACACTGAAGCTTTCTTT.

This chain connects TRBV6-6 to TRBJ1-4; TRBD1 is a possible D gene (6 bases). CDR1 is MNHNY and CDR2 is SVGAGI in the germline V gene (reference sequence). There are 15 residues in the CDR3. The ends were cut back, 4 bases at V and 8 bases at J, with 17 bases in the middle. Here the CDR3 reads CASSSPQTGGEKLFF. CDR3 bases: TGTGCCAGCAGTTCTCCCCAGACAGGAGGCGAAAAACTGTTTTTT.

The chain combines TRBV10-3 with TRBJ1-2, with TRBD1 matching over 9 bases. V was pared by 0 bases and J by 8 bases, with 7 bases of the junction left unmatched. This CDR3 comprises 15 residues. Germline lookup yields CDR1 ENHRY and CDR2 SYGVKD. This CDR3 reads CAISESRQGVGGYTF. The DNA for the CDR3 is TGTGCCATCAGTGAGTCGAGACAGGGGGTCGGCGGCTACACCTTC.

The J gene is TRBJ2-7, the V gene TRBV29-1; D tentatively fits TRBD1 or TRBD2 (5 bases each). This CDR3 region has 15 residues. Germline CDR1 is SQVTM and CDR2 is ANQGSEA. V dropped 3 bases and J dropped 5 bases, with 20 bases sitting between them. The CDR3 region is CSVDSVGRPRNEQYF. CDR3 DNA: TGCAGCGTTGATTCGGTGGGACGGCCCCGGAACGAGCAGTACTTC.

This clonotype was found many times. The chain recombines TRBV20-1 with TRBJ1-5, with 8 positions matching TRBD1. With V trimmed by 3 bases and J by 7 bases, 5 bases remained unmatched. There are 13 residues in the CDR3. CDR1 DFQATT and CDR2 SNEGSKA come from the germline V gene (reference sequence). The CDR3 DNA sequence: TGCAGTGCTAGCGGACAGGGCCGACAGCCCCAGCATTTT. Translating gives CSASGQGRQPQHF.

This clonotype was detected only a few times. This chain joins TRBV7-6 and TRBJ2-7; D is unclear. The CDR3 totals 13 residues. Trimming took 5 bases from V and 6 from J, leaving 14 bases between them. Looked up from germline, CDR1 is SGHVS and CDR2 is FNYEAQ. This chain's CDR3 is CASSVDPLLEQYF. CDR3 DNA: TGTGCCAGCAGCGTTGACCCTCTCCTCGAGCAGTACTTC.

The chain joins TRBV7-9 to TRBJ1-4; 8 bases line up with TRBD1. With 8 bases clipped from V and 8 bases from J, the junction kept 16 bases outside the gene matches. The CDR3 sequence is 16 residues long. The germline gives CDR1 SEHNR, CDR2 FQNEAQ (reference sequence). CDR3: CASSLQPGTGYEKLFF. The CDR3 DNA reads TGTGCCAGCTCGCTTCAACCGGGGACAGGTTACGAAAAACTGTTTTTT.

This clonotype showed up many times. This chain links TRBV5-1 with TRBJ1-5; TRBD1 matches at 8 bases. CDR3 size: 13 residues. CDR1 and CDR2 (germline): SGHRS, YFSETQ. J lost 3 bases, V lost 5 bases, and 1 base had no gene match. CDR3 protein: CASRTGVNQPQHF. The CDR3 bases are TGCGCCAGCAGGACAGGGGTCAATCAGCCCCAGCATTTT.

This clonotype was seen ten or more times. The chain is built from TRBV6-6 and TRBJ1-2; 7 bases align to TRBD1. The trim removed 4 bases at V and 5 bases at J, leaving 7 bases unmatched. CDR1 is MNHNY and CDR2 is SVGAGI in the germline V gene (reference sequence). The CDR3 is 14 amino acids. CDR3 protein: CASSSKTGRYGYTF. The CDR3, as DNA: TGTGCCAGCAGTTCCAAGACAGGGCGGTATGGCTACACCTTC.